This TCR beta chain was sequenced in a study of T cell repertoires in cytomegalovirus infection. About the research overall: Recently identified HLA-C-restricted CMV epitopes and well-studied HLA-B-restricted CMV epitopes were used by the study. Signatures in public TCR beta sequences pointed to both CMV infection and matching HLA type.

Germline-derived CDR1 and CDR2 are DFQATT and SNEGSKA (reference sequence). The CDR3 sequence is 14 residues long. V dropped 5 bases and J dropped 4 bases, with 17 bases sitting between them. A single record per CDR3 protein comes from TCRdb applying MiXCR to the reads. The sample records 250,000 to 300,000 distinct CDR3 sequences, roughly a fifth being singletons. Worth noting for this clonotype: Its target is not known.

The TCR comes from a human donor in good health (CMV status not recorded). Some clones in this sample may be carry-over from other donors' samples. This chain connects TRBV20-1 to TRBJ2-5; D tentatively fits TRBD1 or TRBD2 (5 bases each). Sequenced material: cultured PBMCs, taken from culture after CMV antigen stimulation. This chain's CDR3 is CSAGGKGLGETQYF. The CDR3 DNA reads TGCAGTGCTGGGGGAAAGGGTTTGGGAGAGACCCAGTACTTC.